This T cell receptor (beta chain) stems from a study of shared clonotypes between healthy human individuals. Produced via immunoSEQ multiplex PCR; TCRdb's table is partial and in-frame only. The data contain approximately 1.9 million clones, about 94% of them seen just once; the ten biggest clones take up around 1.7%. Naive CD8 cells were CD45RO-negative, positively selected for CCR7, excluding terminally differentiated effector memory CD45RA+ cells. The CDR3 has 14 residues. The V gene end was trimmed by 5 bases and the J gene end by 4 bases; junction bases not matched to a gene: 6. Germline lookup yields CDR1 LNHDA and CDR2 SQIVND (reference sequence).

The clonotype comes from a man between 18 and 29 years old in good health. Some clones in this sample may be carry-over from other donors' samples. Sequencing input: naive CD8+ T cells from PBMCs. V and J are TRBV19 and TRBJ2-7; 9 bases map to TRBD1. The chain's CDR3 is CASSPLQGAYEQYF. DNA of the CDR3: TGTGCCAGTAGTCCACTACAGGGGGCATACGAGCAGTACTTC.